The rows below give T cell receptor beta chains drawn from one sample of a study of glioma-infiltrating T cells. MiXCR, applied by TCRdb to the multiplex PCR reads, yields one record per CDR3 protein. The sample lists 300,000 to 450,000 distinct CDR3 sequences; about two fifths were seen once. Sample: glioma tissue, nonneoplastic brain tissue, or PBMCs (not recorded which). Receptors were obtained from a human donor with low-grade glioma or glioblastoma, undergoing nonglioma brain surgery, or in good health (not recorded which). Each CDR3 is given with its conserved first and last residue.

CDR3 protein: CASSQTGTAVDTQYF
V gene: TRBV5-1

CDR3 protein: CASSLYGAGGGTDTQYF
V gene: TRBV28

CDR3 protein: CASSLTPSGFYNEQFF
V gene: TRBV4-2

CDR3 protein: CASSQDLAGVDTGELFF
V gene: TRBV14

CDR3 protein: CSARDSGGGAKNIQYF
V gene: TRBV20-1

CDR3 protein: CASSLTGTYSEQYF
V gene: TRBV5-1

CDR3 protein: CASRDRTEIPKTQYF
V gene: TRBV7-8

CDR3 protein: CASSPPSGQGSYQPQHF
V gene: TRBV18

CDR3 protein: CASNHMDRGNTGELFF
V gene: TRBV4-1

CDR3 protein: CASSIIWDTVNTEAFF
V gene: TRBV19

CDR3 protein: CASSPYSGLTGTSGSSSYNEQFF
V gene: TRBV7-9

CDR3 protein: CATSLRTVTNEQFF
V gene: TRBV15

CDR3 protein: CSAMGAGNTIYF
V gene: TRBV20-1

CDR3 protein: CASWDYTDTQYF
V gene: TRBV12-3/TRBV12-4

CDR3 protein: CSASNRVNTEAFF
V gene: TRBV20-1

CDR3 protein: CASSYQGAGTQYF
V gene: TRBV7-9

CDR3 protein: CASSFSDEQYF
V gene: TRBV7-9

CDR3 protein: CSAGTSGRPQETQYF
V gene: TRBV20-1

CDR3 protein: CSATRDLYNEQFF
V gene: TRBV20-1

CDR3 protein: CAISDLRNTEAFF
V gene: TRBV10-3

CDR3 protein: CASSLTGGRGYEQYF
V gene: TRBV7-6

CDR3 protein: CASSPSDRYEQYF
V gene: TRBV28

CDR3 protein: CASSQVQSFGYTF
V gene: TRBV14

CDR3 protein: CASSYSKIREYEQYF
V gene: TRBV6-6

CDR3 protein: CASSFPNTGGSSYNEQYF
V gene: TRBV6-2/TRBV6-3

CDR3 protein: CASSRGGGQANYGYTF
V gene: TRBV7-9

CDR3 protein: CATSDTGGQNIQYF
V gene: TRBV24-1

CDR3 protein: CASSAGTNNEQFF
V gene: TRBV7-4

CDR3 protein: CASSLLTGSYEQYF
V gene: TRBV7-2

CDR3 protein: CAICKQEDPLHF
V gene: TRBV6-5

CDR3 protein: CSVVVQGALMNTEAFF
V gene: TRBV29-1

CDR3 protein: CASSITRGGYNEQFF
V gene: TRBV7-2

CDR3 protein: CASSLEHRGRHGYTF
V gene: TRBV7-2

CDR3 protein: CASRSGNTGELFF
V gene: TRBV6-1

CDR3 protein: CSTRGSGPSSYDEQFF
V gene: TRBV20-1

CDR3 protein: CASSSVVDTSPTDTQYF
V gene: TRBV6-5

CDR3 protein: CSVEGAREGVNEQFF
V gene: TRBV29-1

CDR3 protein: CSARTTANTGELFF
V gene: TRBV20-1

CDR3 protein: CASSPIAGGTHEQYF
V gene: TRBV11-2

CDR3 protein: CASRMGLAGVSSYNEQFF
V gene: TRBV6-2/TRBV6-3

CDR3 protein: CGASGQGAAGGYTF
V gene: TRBV20-1

CDR3 protein: CASSIGGGYNEQFF
V gene: TRBV19

CDR3 protein: CASKLETDTQYF
V gene: TRBV12-3/TRBV12-4

CDR3 protein: CASSPPAKNIQYF
V gene: TRBV28

CDR3 protein: CASSLRDRSSYNEQFF
V gene: TRBV5-6